Below are 15 T cell receptor beta chains sequenced from a single sample in a study of cytomegalovirus exposure and HLA in healthy donors. Primers included in the PCR were 60 Vbeta and 13 Jbeta primers. The repertoire was sequenced with immunoSEQ multiplex PCR; TCRdb's copy has only in-frame clones and lacks some. The sample totals roughly 53,000 clones. Material: PBMCs. These receptors all come from a man aged 18-30 years in good health and CMV-seropositive.

The chain couples TRBV7-9 to TRBJ2-1, with 12 bases lining up with TRBD2. V shed 6 bases, J shed 10 bases, and the junction held 10 bases outside the gene matches. Germline loops: CDR1 SEHNR, CDR2 FQNEAQ (reference sequence). The CDR3 sequence is 15 residues long. The CDR3 nucleotides read TGTGCCAGCAGGGCTGGGCTAGCGGGAGGGGGGGAGCAGTTCTTC. Translation: CASRAGLAGGGEQFF.

The chain has TRBV29-1 and TRBJ1-1; D remains unclear. The CDR3 loop spans 11 amino acids. Trimming removed 7 bases at V and 6 bases at J, with 12 bases between. The germline gives CDR1 SQVTM, CDR2 ANQGSEA. CDR3 nucleotides: TGCAGCGGCGGCACCTACTCTGAAGCTTTCTTT. Translated: CSGGTYSEAFF.

This rearrangement joins TRBV11-2 to TRBJ1-2; D ambiguous. This CDR3 has 14 amino acids. Looked up from germline, CDR1 is SGHAT and CDR2 is FQNNGV. The V and J ends lost 3 bases and 1 base respectively, with 9 bases between them. CDR3 bases: TGTGCCAGCAGCTTGTCAGGTGTTAACTATGGCTACACCTTC. This encodes CASSLSGVNYGYTF.

The chain has TRBV11-2 and TRBJ2-1; a weak D match, TRBD2 (7 bases). The CDR3 covers 19 residues. Trimming removed 0 bases from V and 0 bases from J, with 18 bases in between. The germline CDR1 and CDR2 sequences are SGHAT and FQNNGV. The CDR3: CASSLEGGRIRSSYNEQFF. The CDR3 bases are TGTGCCAGCAGCTTAGAGGGGGGGCGAATAAGGAGCTCCTACAATGAGCAGTTCTTC.

V is TRBV28 and J is TRBJ2-7; a weak D match, TRBD1 (5 bases). Germline CDR1 MDHEN, CDR2 SYDVKM. The CDR3 has 13 amino acids. Trimming stripped 7 bases from V and 1 base from J, with 11 bases between. CDR3 DNA: TGTGCCAGCATATGGGCAGGGTCCTACGAGCAGTACTTC. Translation gives CASIWAGSYEQYF.

The chain couples TRBV6-5 to TRBJ2-2; D is undetermined. The germline V and J ends were trimmed by 6 bases and 6 bases, with 5 bases remaining between them. CDR3 length: 11 amino acids. CDR1 is MNHEY, CDR2 SVGAGI, per germline. CDR3: CASRQAGELFF. DNA for the CDR3: TGTGCCAGCAGGCAGGCCGGGGAGCTGTTTTTT.

The chain links TRBV6-5 to TRBJ2-1; the match to TRBD2 covers 7 bases. Trimming at V came to 5 bases and at J to 6 bases, leaving 10 bases not matched to a gene. CDR1 and CDR2 from the germline V gene are MNHEY and SVGAGI. The CDR3 spans 15 residues. CDR3 sequence: CASSPHGREFNEQFF. CDR3 in DNA: TGTGCCAGCAGTCCCCATGGGCGGGAGTTCAATGAGCAGTTCTTC.

This sequence joins TRBV4-1 and TRBJ2-5; possibly TRBD2 for D (6 bases). Germline CDR1 is MGHRA and CDR2 is YSYEKL. The CDR3 is made up of 14 amino acids. Trimming pared 5 bases from V and 1 base from J, leaving 11 bases between. As DNA, the CDR3 is TGCGCCAGCAGCGGATGGGGACTCCAAGAGACCCAGTACTTC. Translated: CASSGWGLQETQYF.

The J gene is TRBJ2-7, the V gene TRBV5-1; 7 bases align to TRBD2. J gave up 3 bases and V 0 bases, and 6 bases lay outside the gene matches. From germline, CDR1 is SGHRS and CDR2 YFSETQ. The CDR3 is made up of 15 amino acids. The CDR3 spells CASSLVSGRSYEQYF. The CDR3 region has the DNA TGCGCCAGCAGCTTGGTTAGCGGGCGGAGCTACGAGCAGTACTTC.

The rearrangement links TRBV5-4 to TRBJ1-3; 8 nucleotides line up with TRBD1. The ends lost 4 bases at V and 3 bases at J; junction bases unmatched: 6. There are 15 residues in the CDR3. Per the germline V gene, CDR1 is SGHNT and CDR2 is YYREEE (reference sequence). DNA for the CDR3: TGTGCCAGCAGCGTAGACAGGGGAAATGGAAACACCATATATTTT. Its protein product is CASSVDRGNGNTIYF.

This sequence joins TRBV19 and TRBJ2-7; D is perhaps TRBD1 (6 bases). Germline CDR1 and CDR2: LNHDA and SQIVND (reference sequence). V lost 6 bases, J lost 0 bases, and 12 bases lay in between. The CDR3 spans 14 residues. CDR3 DNA: TGTGCCAGTAGGGAGACAGGAAACTCCTACGAGCAGTACTTC. Residues: CASRETGNSYEQYF.

The V call is TRBV5-6, the J call TRBJ2-1; unclear D gene. Germline CDR1 SGHDT, CDR2 YYEEEE. Trimming removed 0 bases at V and 3 bases at J, with 19 bases between. The CDR3 is 18 amino acids. Here the CDR3 DNA reads TGTGCCAGCAGCTTGGATTTCGAGAGGCCCTCGATCTACAATGAGCAGTTCTTC. The encoded protein is CASSLDFERPSIYNEQFF.

The rearrangement uses TRBV11-2 and TRBJ2-2, with 9 nucleotides matching TRBD1. The CDR3 has 16 amino acids. J lost 5 bases, V lost 5 bases, and 9 bases had no gene match. Germline CDR1 SGHAT, CDR2 FQNNGV. CDR3 in amino acids: CASSHLTTGGTGELFF. CDR3 sequence (DNA): TGTGCCAGCAGCCACCTAACGACAGGGGGAACCGGGGAGCTGTTTTTT. Complete variable domain (other parts from reference TRBV11-2 and TRBJ2-2): EAGVAQSPRYKIIEKRQSVAFWCNPISGHATLYWYQQILGQGPKLLIQFQNNGVVDDSQLPKDRFSAERLKGVDSTLKIQPAKLEDSAVYLCASSHLTTGGTGELFFGEGSRLTVL.

The chain is built from TRBV4-1 and TRBJ1-5; possibly TRBD1 for D (5 bases). CDR1 and CDR2 (germline): MGHRA, YSYEKL. This CDR3 contains 15 residues. The V end was cut by 0 bases, the J end by 6 bases, with 12 bases between. In DNA, the CDR3 is TGCGCCAGCAGCCAAGACTATGGACAAATTCAGCCCCAGCATTTT. It yields the protein CASSQDYGQIQPQHF.

In nucleotides, the CDR3 is TGTGCCAGCAGCTTAAACAGGGGGCGCACCGGGGAGCTGTTTTTT. It specifies CASSLNRGRTGELFF. This sequence joins TRBV11-1 and TRBJ2-2, with 9 bases matching TRBD1. Germline assignment: CDR1 SGHAT and CDR2 FQDESV (reference sequence). V shed 2 bases and J 4 bases; nucleotides not matched to a gene: 2. The CDR3 length is 15 residues.